The 22 T cell receptor beta chains below come from one sample, sequenced in a study of OX40 agonist ivuxolimab in advanced cancers. Library construction relied on the immunoSEQ multiplex PCR assay. What TCRdb holds here is the immuneACCESS table cut down to in-frame rearrangements. Part of the clones is not present; checked against another copy, under half of the missing clones reflect an unresolved V gene, and the others are unexplained. The sample table lists 76,000 or so clones, approximately 83% of them with a count of one. 5% to 6.5% of the sample lies in the top ten. This specimen was CD4+ or CD8+ T cells sorted from blood, taken in a trial of the OX40 agonist ivuxolimab. These receptor sequences come from an adult with an advanced solid tumor such as melanoma, head and neck, liver or kidney cancer.

The chain is built from TRBV7-2 and TRBJ2-7; D call uncertain. V gave up 2 bases and J gave up 3 bases, with 2 bases separating them. The CDR3 has 11 residues. In germline, CDR1 is SGHTA, CDR2 FQGNSA. The chain's CDR3 is CASSLNYEQYF. The CDR3 DNA reads as TGTGCCAGCAGCTTAAACTACGAGCAGTACTTC. The full variable domain, in which reference TRBV7-2 and TRBJ2-7 provide the parts outside the CDR3, is GAGVSQSPSNKVTEKGKDVELRCDPISGHTALYWYRQSLGQGLEFLIYFQGNSAPDKSGLPSDRFSAERTGGSVSTLTIQRTQQEDSAVYLCASSLNYEQYFGPGTRLTVT.

The chain links TRBV27 to TRBJ1-2; the match to TRBD1 covers 7 bases. Per germline, CDR1 MNHEY and CDR2 SMNVEV (reference sequence). This CDR3 contains 12 residues. With V trimmed by 10 bases and J by 8 bases, 10 bases remained unmatched. DNA for the CDR3: TGTGCCACCGGCCGACAGGGCCAAGGCTACACCTTC. Protein: CATGRQGQGYTF.

V usage is TRBV18 and J usage is TRBJ2-5; D tentatively fits TRBD1 or TRBD2 (6 bases each). This CDR3 comprises 15 residues. The V gene lost 1 base and the J gene lost 3 bases, with 12 bases spanning the gap. Looked up from germline, CDR1 is KGHSH and CDR2 is LQKENI. In nucleotides, the CDR3 is TGTGCCAGCTCACCACGGCAAGGGGGGAAAGAGACCCAGTACTTC. Encoded protein: CASSPRQGGKETQYF.

The chain employs TRBV7-9 and TRBJ1-5; D unresolved. The CDR3 is 13 amino acids. V was trimmed by 3 bases and J by 1 base, leaving 4 bases between them. From germline, CDR1 is SEHNR and CDR2 FQNEAQ (reference sequence). CDR3 coding DNA: TGTGCCAGCAGCTTCCAAAGCAATCAGCCCCAGCATTTT. Its protein product is CASSFQSNQPQHF.

This clone is a singleton in its sample. The V and J genes are TRBV19 and TRBJ2-3; 11 bases map to TRBD2. J was trimmed by 2 bases and V by 5 bases; bases with no gene match: 6. Germline loops: CDR1 LNHDA, CDR2 SQIVND (reference sequence). The CDR3 loop spans 16 amino acids. CDR3 residues: CASSLRLAGLTDTQYF. The CDR3 nucleotides read TGTGCCAGTAGTTTAAGACTAGCGGGGCTCACAGATACGCAGTATTTT.

The chain uses TRBV20-1 and TRBJ2-3; perhaps D is TRBD1 or TRBD2 (5 bases each). This CDR3 is 11 amino acids long. Germline values: CDR1 DFQATT, CDR2 SNEGSKA (reference sequence). The chain's CDR3 is CRASGPDTQYF. The CDR3 region has the DNA TGCAGGGCCTCGGGGCCCGATACGCAGTATTTT.

The chain is built from TRBV19 and TRBJ1-6; perhaps TRBD1 as D (5 bases). Germline CDR1 and CDR2: LNHDA and SQIVND (reference sequence). V was shortened by 2 bases and J by 3 bases, with 11 bases between the two germline ends. The CDR3 extends over 16 amino acids. The CDR3 DNA reads TGTGCCAGTAGTATATCACAGGACATCTATAATTCACCCCTCCACTTT. Residues: CASSISQDIYNSPLHF.

The J gene is TRBJ1-2, the V gene TRBV7-9; possibly TRBD1 for D (5 bases). Looked up from germline, CDR1 is SEHNR and CDR2 is FQNEAQ (reference sequence). V lost 3 bases to trimming and J lost 0 bases, with 14 bases between them. This CDR3 has 16 residues. DNA of the CDR3: TGTGCCAGCAGCTTCTCCCCACAGGAAGCTAACTATGGCTACACCTTC. Its protein product is CASSFSPQEANYGYTF.

The CDR3 loop is CASSRSGTGYDEQYF. Written as DNA, the CDR3 is TGTGCCAGCAGTCGATCCGGGACAGGGTATGACGAGCAGTACTTC. The V and J genes are TRBV27 and TRBJ2-7, with 9 bases that match TRBD1. Trimming cost V 5 bases and J 5 bases; bases outside gene matches: 10. The CDR3 has 15 amino acids. Germline loops: CDR1 MNHEY, CDR2 SMNVEV (reference sequence).

This rearrangement joins TRBV6-1 to TRBJ1-4; unclear D gene. Germline V CDR1 and CDR2: MNHNS, SASEGT. V dropped 5 bases and J dropped 7 bases, with 8 bases sitting between them. This CDR3 region has 12 residues. Written as DNA, the CDR3 is TGTGCCAGCAGTATGTCGGGTGAAAAACTGTTTTTT. Its protein product is CASSMSGEKLFF.

The V gene is TRBV18, the J gene TRBJ1-1; perhaps TRBD1 as D (6 bases). This CDR3 comprises 13 residues. V gave up 6 bases and J gave up 4 bases, with 12 bases separating them. CDR1 and CDR2 from the germline V gene are KGHSH and LQKENI. The CDR3 bases are TGTGCCAGCTCGCCAGGGGTTGGCACTGAAGCTTTCTTT. Protein product: CASSPGVGTEAFF. Full variable domain (missing parts from reference TRBV18 and TRBJ1-1): NAGVMQNPRHLVRRRGQEARLRCSPMKGHSHVYWYRQLPEEGLKFMVYLQKENIIDESGMPKERFSAEFPKEGPSILRIQQVVRGDSAAYFCASSPGVGTEAFFGQGTRLTVV.

The rearrangement uses TRBV5-4 and TRBJ1-6; maybe TRBD1 (5 bases). Germline CDR1 and CDR2: SGHNT and YYREEE (reference sequence). This CDR3 has 16 amino acids. V was pared by 2 bases and J by 0 bases, with 9 bases between. CDR3 in amino acids: CASSLWGGSYNSPLHF. DNA for the CDR3: TGTGCCAGCAGCTTATGGGGGGGCTCCTATAATTCACCCCTCCACTTT.

V and J are TRBV19 and TRBJ1-5, with D perhaps TRBD1 (6 bases). From germline, CDR1 is LNHDA and CDR2 SQIVND (reference sequence). The V gene lost 6 bases and the J gene lost 1 base, with 10 bases spanning the gap. CDR3 length equals 14 residues. As DNA, the CDR3 is TGTGCCAGTAGGATGCAGGGGAGCAATCAGCCCCAGCATTTT. It translates to CASRMQGSNQPQHF.

The chain has TRBV29-1 and TRBJ1-1, with D tentatively TRBD1 (6 bases). Trimming pared 1 base from V and 0 bases from J, leaving 9 bases between. In germline, CDR1 is SQVTM, CDR2 ANQGSEA. The CDR3 has 14 amino acids. CDR3 protein: CSVEVTGMNTEAFF. DNA of the CDR3: TGCAGCGTTGAAGTAACAGGGATGAACACTGAAGCTTTCTTT.

The chain recombines TRBV5-8 with TRBJ1-6; 10 bases agree with TRBD1. This CDR3 is 13 amino acids long. Unmatched junction bases numbered 3, after V lost 5 bases and J lost 10 bases. Germline CDR1 SGHTS, CDR2 YDEGEE. This chain's CDR3 is CASRGTGVSPLHF. The DNA of the CDR3 is TGTGCCAGCAGAGGGACAGGGGTCTCACCCCTCCACTTT.

V and J are TRBV6-4 and TRBJ2-3; D is uncertain. CDR1 and CDR2 from the germline V gene are MRHNA and SNTAGT. V was shortened by 2 bases and J by 6 bases, with 9 bases between the two germline ends. CDR3 length: 13 amino acids. The CDR3 DNA reads as TGTGCCAGCAGTGACGTTTTTGGGGATACGCAGTATTTT. The encoded protein is CASSDVFGDTQYF.

As for this clone: Other DNA sequences within the sample encode an identical CDR3. J is TRBJ2-6 and V is TRBV7-2; D tentatively reads TRBD1 or TRBD2 (6 bases each). The germline V gene encodes CDR1 SGHTA and CDR2 FQGNSA. The CDR3 is 16 residues long. The V gene lost 2 bases and the J gene lost 1 base, with 9 bases spanning the gap. CDR3 residues: CASSLKGGSGANVLTF. The CDR3 DNA follows: TGTGCCAGCAGCTTAAAAGGGGGGTCTGGGGCCAACGTCCTGACTTTC.

V and J are TRBV29-1 and TRBJ1-2, with D perhaps matching TRBD1 (6 bases). CDR1 SQVTM and CDR2 ANQGSEA come from the germline V gene. CDR3 length equals 13 residues. V was cut by 6 bases and J by 6 bases, with 17 bases left in between. The CDR3 here is CSVALTGRNGYTF. Written as DNA, the CDR3 is TGCAGCGTAGCCCTGACAGGTCGGAATGGCTACACCTTC.

This chain connects TRBV5-1 to TRBJ2-7; a possible D gene is TRBD1 (6 bases). Germline CDR1 reads SGHRS; CDR2 reads YFSETQ. V shed 0 bases and J shed 2 bases, with 15 bases lying between them. The CDR3 covers 16 residues. CDR3 protein: CASSLASGAITYEQYF. CDR3 nucleotide sequence: TGCGCCAGCAGCTTGGCGTCAGGGGCAATTACCTACGAGCAGTACTTC.

This chain links TRBV10-1 with TRBJ2-2, with 8 bases that match TRBD2. The germline CDR1 and CDR2 sequences are WNHNN and SYGVQD (reference sequence). Trimming took 0 bases from V and 5 from J; bases not matched to a gene: 5. This CDR3 is 16 amino acids long. For the CDR3, the DNA is TGCGCCAGCAGTGAGTCGACGGGAGGGGGAACCGGGGAGCTGTTTTTT. Its translation is CASSESTGGGTGELFF.

The chain carries TRBV4-3 and TRBJ2-7; tentative D call: TRBD1 (6 bases). With 0 bases removed from V and 3 bases from J, the gap between germline ends came to 12 bases. The CDR3 extends over 15 amino acids. Per germline, CDR1 LGHNA and CDR2 YSLEER. CDR3 residues: CASSQDITGSYEQYF. Written as DNA, the CDR3 is TGCGCCAGCAGCCAAGATATTACAGGGAGCTACGAGCAGTACTTC.

Of note for this clone: Other DNA sequences in the sample encode the same CDR3. The chain links TRBV5-1 to TRBJ2-5, with D possibly TRBD2 on 6 matching bases. The CDR3 totals 14 residues. Per the germline V gene, CDR1 is SGHRS and CDR2 is YFSETQ. V lost 1 base, J lost 1 base, and 8 bases lay in between. The CDR3 nucleotides read TGCGCCAGCAGCTTGAGTAGCGGCCAAGAGACCCAGTACTTC. Translating it yields CASSLSSGQETQYF.